This T cell receptor (beta chain) is from a study of T-cell reconstitution after alpha-beta-depleted transplantation in children. Unique molecular identifiers were incorporated when the TCRbeta library was constructed. TCRdb ran MiXCR on the PCR reads and lists one entry per CDR3 protein. The sample consists of some 530,000 distinct CDR3 sequences, under 15% of them appearing once. The V gene end was trimmed by 8 bases and the J gene end by 2 bases; junction bases not matched to a gene: 3. The CDR3 has 14 amino acids. Looked up from germline, CDR1 is MNHEY and CDR2 is SVGEGT. This clonotype showed up many times.

Sequencing used PBMCs from the stem cell graft donor, obtained from the stem cell graft. The origin of this receptor is a human donor who donated a stem cell graft to a child with combined immunodeficiency. The chain has TRBV6-2 or TRBV6-3 and TRBJ2-1, with 10 bases lining up with TRBD2. The CDR3 DNA is TGTGCCAGCCGGGGACTAGCGACCTACAATGAGCAGTTCTTC. It yields the protein CASRGLATYNEQFF.